This T cell receptor (beta chain) was identified during a study of identifying expanded T cells in peripheral blood (dated by TCRdb to between 2018 and 2020). For context, the study as a whole: Technical replicates were generated by sequencing separate aliquots of the same genomic DNA pool, with four replicates compared pairwise. Beyond this particular receptor, the publication reports: The binomial model flagged approximately 1.1 differentially abundant clones between technical replicates but 15 to 17 over roughly 2 weeks and approximately 18 over around four weeks. Both the number of clones called differentially abundant and the false-positive rate were significantly reduced by the beta-binomial model across all healthy-donor time intervals. The authors expected that over much longer intervals, such as months to years, biological variance in healthy repertoires might increase even further. Across all healthy donors, variance in clone template counts between roughly 2-week samples was found to increase significantly with total template count.

TCRbeta CDR3 regions were profiled with the immunoSEQ Assay using bias-controlled multiplex PCR amplification of genomic DNA. The study's processing was this. The absolute abundance of each unique TCRbeta CDR3 region was quantified after sequences were collapsed and filtered. Two models were used to test differential abundance: a binomial model (Fisher-equivalent) and a beta-binomial model that adds time-dependent variance fitted from healthy donors. Clones with fewer than 5 combined templates were removed, and a clone was called differentially abundant if the clone's Benjamini-Hochberg FDR was below 0.01. In the beta-binomial model, variance was expressed as a function of the total template count across the two samples, in the form v = (b*log(k)+a)^2. The table was pulled from immuneACCESS by TCRdb, which kept in-frame rearrangements only. Such tables lose some clones; where checked, under half of the loss comes from unresolved V genes, and the rest has no known cause. That table is the source of V, J and clone size, and D and trimming were worked out from the DNA. The sample table holds 120,000 or so clones, of which roughly 80% were seen once. Together, the top ten hold less than 4% of the sample.

CDR1 SEHNR and CDR2 FQNEAQ are derived from the germline V gene (reference sequence). V and J are truncated by 3 bases and 5 bases respectively, leaving an intervening sequence of 15 bases. The CDR3 sequence holds 15 residues, the cysteine and phenylalanine included. Left in the record is the CDR3 DNA by itself, 45 bases read in frame from the first base. During the collection period, no infections or other immune events were recorded for the healthy donors. Healthy-donor blood repertoires served as a training cohort to calibrate time-dependent variance in a beta-binomial model of T-cell clone differential abundance. There were roughly ten healthy donors in the training cohort, of whom 3 were female and 7 were male. An age range of about 25 to 64 years, with an average of around 44 years, was recorded for the donors. Obtained from a commercial supplier, whole blood was collected from each healthy donor at three time points set two to three weeks apart. For immunosequencing, genomic DNA was extracted from unsorted whole blood.

Concerning this clone itself: Its antigen specificity is not known. There are no base qualities to consult, and no much larger clone falls within one base.

Rearrangement joined TRBV7-9 to TRBJ2-3; D gene: possibly TRBD2, on 6 matching bases. The TCR sequence derives from a person between 18 and 75 years old in good health. Sample: blood. The sequenced DNA: TGTGCCAGCAGCTTTGGAGGGGCCGCCAGAGATACGCAGTATTTT. Its protein reads: CASSFGGAARDTQYF.